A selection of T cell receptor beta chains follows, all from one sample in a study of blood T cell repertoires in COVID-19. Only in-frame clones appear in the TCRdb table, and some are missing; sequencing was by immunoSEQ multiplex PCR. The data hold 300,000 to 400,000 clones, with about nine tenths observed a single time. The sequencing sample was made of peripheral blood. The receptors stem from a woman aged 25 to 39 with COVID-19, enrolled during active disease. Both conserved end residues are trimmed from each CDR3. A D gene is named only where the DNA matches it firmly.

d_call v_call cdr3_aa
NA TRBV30 AWRSSGYGYT
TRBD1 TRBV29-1 SGGQGVDTQY
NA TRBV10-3 AISAQGGGTSTDTQY
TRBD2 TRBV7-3 ASSPTSGATDTQY
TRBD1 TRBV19 ASSIGGQGLSDTQY
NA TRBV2 ASSIGHSSYQPQH
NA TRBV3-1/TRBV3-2 ASSPTGLNYGYT
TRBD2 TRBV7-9 AGSPTRTSGEGNTQY
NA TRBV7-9 ASSLAGPGNTIY
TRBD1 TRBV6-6 ASRMTGTAF
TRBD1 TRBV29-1 SVGRGTGNTEAF
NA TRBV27 ASSPIPVAEAF
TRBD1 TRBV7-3 ASSLTSRAGQGSYNEQF
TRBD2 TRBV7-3 ASSPTAGGTYYEQY
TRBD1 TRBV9 ASSVGGTGNYEQY
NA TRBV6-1 ASSESRDEQF
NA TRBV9 ASSPQTGLTEAF
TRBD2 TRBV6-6 ASSYGTSGSSYEQY
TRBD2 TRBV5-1 ASSLTRREAYNEQF
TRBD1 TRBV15 ATSRGQSTYSNQPQH
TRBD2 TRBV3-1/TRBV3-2 ASSHLKAGGRPNEQF
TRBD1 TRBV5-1 ASSRAPGQGADTEAF